These 26 T cell receptor beta chains originate from one sample sequenced in a study of T cells in Graves' hyperthyroidism and ophthalmopathy. Amplification yielded TCR beta CDR3 regions, with RNA transcripts as the source. The HTBI primer set was used in a first-round RT-PCR of the TCR CDR3. TCRdb reprocessed the multiplex PCR reads with MiXCR, giving one entry per CDR3 protein. Of approximately 510,000 distinct CDR3 sequences listed, roughly 20% are singletons. The sequencing input was blood. The receptor source for this set is a man aged 18 to 35 with Graves' hyperthyroidism.

The rearrangement links TRBV30 to TRBJ1-1; tentatively, D is TRBD1 (5 bases). CDR1 and CDR2 (germline): GTSNPN, SVGIG (reference sequence). Deletions cut 6 bases from V and 6 bases from J, with 17 bases between. The CDR3 runs to 13 residues. The CDR3: CACTQDSFPEAFF. CDR3 nucleotide sequence: TGTGCCTGCACACAAGACAGTTTCCCTGAAGCTTTCTTT.

This clonotype was counted ten times or more. The chain combines TRBV6-5 with TRBJ2-7; TRBD1 aligns across 9 bases. V lost 4 bases, J lost 4 bases, and 8 bases stayed unmatched. The CDR3 is made up of 15 amino acids. Germline V gives CDR1 MNHEY, CDR2 SVGAGI. CDR3 residues: CASSFSGTGRYEQYF. In DNA, the CDR3 is TGTGCCAGCAGTTTTTCCGGGACAGGGAGATACGAGCAGTACTTC.

In this sample, this clonotype turned up many times. V usage is TRBV30 and J usage is TRBJ1-2; a weak D match, TRBD1 (5 bases). Trimming took off 4 bases at V and 6 bases at J, with 9 bases between the two ends. Germline-derived CDR1 and CDR2 are GTSNPN and SVGIG (reference sequence). The CDR3 runs 11 residues. In nucleotides, the CDR3 is TGTGCCTGGACCAGGGCGGATGGCTACACCTTC. Protein sequence: CAWTRADGYTF. Full variable domain (rest looked up from reference TRBV30 and TRBJ1-2): SQTIHQWPATLVQPVGSPLSLECTVEGTSNPNLYWYRQAAGRGLQLLFYSVGIGQISSEVPQNLSASRPQDRQFILSSKKLLLSDSGFYLCAWTRADGYTFGSGTRLTVV.

In its sample, this clonotype was seen many times. The chain joins TRBV9 to TRBJ1-2; the match to TRBD1 covers 10 bases. Germline CDR1 and CDR2: SGDLS and YYNGEE. Germline trimming cut 3 bases from V and 2 bases from J; bases unmatched to any gene: 7. The length of the CDR3 is 16 residues. CDR3: CASSAPQDRGNYGYTF. For the CDR3, the DNA is TGTGCCAGCAGCGCGCCCCAGGACAGGGGGAACTATGGCTACACCTTC.

This clonotype was observed at least ten times. The rearrangement links TRBV27 to TRBJ2-2; D is possibly TRBD2 (6 bases). The CDR3 is 15 residues long. V lost 7 bases to trimming and J lost 8 bases, with 20 bases between them. Germline V gene lookup returns CDR1 MNHEY and CDR2 SMNVEV (reference sequence). Written as DNA, the CDR3 is TGTGCCAGCACCGCCGGGTGGCGGGGCGATGGGGAGCTGTTTTTT. It is translated as CASTAGWRGDGELFF.

This clonotype was picked up many times. This sequence joins TRBV28 and TRBJ2-7, with TRBD1 matching over 10 bases. V shed 3 bases and J 5 bases; nucleotides not matched to a gene: 13. CDR3 size: 17 residues. CDR1 and CDR2 (germline): MDHEN, SYDVKM. CDR3 region: CASSLGGDRGRVHEQYF. CDR3 bases: TGTGCCAGCAGTTTGGGTGGGGACAGGGGTCGGGTCCACGAGCAGTACTTC.

This clonotype was observed at least ten times. The chain is built from TRBV11-2 and TRBJ1-1; D call uncertain. Germline CDR1 and CDR2: SGHAT and FQNNGV. There are 12 residues in the CDR3. Between the trimmed V and J ends, which lost 3 bases and 5 bases, there was a span of 7 bases. CDR3 loop: CASSFYGTEAFF. The CDR3, as DNA: TGTGCCAGCAGCTTTTACGGGACTGAAGCTTTCTTT.

The table lists this clonotype with a count of one. J is TRBJ1-1 and V is TRBV10-2, with D maybe TRBD1 (5 bases). Trimming removed 0 bases at V and 5 bases at J, with 16 bases between. The CDR3 loop spans 16 amino acids. Per germline, CDR1 WSHSY and CDR2 SAAADI. Here the CDR3 reads CASSESYVGAWTEAFF. CDR3 in DNA: TGCGCCAGCAGTGAGTCGTACGTCGGGGCCTGGACTGAAGCTTTCTTT.

This clonotype was recorded many times. This chain connects TRBV29-1 to TRBJ2-7; D possibly uses TRBD1 or TRBD2 (6 bases each). The germline V gene has CDR1 SQVTM and CDR2 ANQGSEA. This CDR3 spans 13 amino acids. V gave up 3 bases and J gave up 2 bases, with 11 bases separating them. CDR3 DNA: TGCAGCGTTGAGGTAGGGGGGACCTACGAGCAGTACTTC. As protein: CSVEVGGTYEQYF.

This clonotype showed up many times. V is TRBV27 and J is TRBJ2-7, with a possible D match to TRBD1 (5 bases). The germline V gene has CDR1 MNHEY and CDR2 SMNVEV (reference sequence). Trimming left V 6 bases short and J 0 bases short, with 9 bases between. This CDR3 region has 13 residues. The CDR3 DNA is TGTGCCAGCAGCGACAGCATCTCCTACGAGCAGTACTTC. This gives the protein CASSDSISYEQYF.

This clonotype turned up a few times. The chain links TRBV6-1 to TRBJ2-1; 13 nucleotides match TRBD2. The germline V gene has CDR1 MNHNS and CDR2 SASEGT. The CDR3 is 16 amino acids. With 6 bases clipped from V and 3 bases from J, the junction kept 5 bases outside the gene matches. CDR3 region: CASRRTSGGYYNEQFF. The DNA for the CDR3 is TGTGCCAGCAGGCGGACTAGCGGGGGTTACTACAATGAGCAGTTCTTC.

This clonotype was seen many times. The chain is built from TRBV24-1 and TRBJ2-2; 8 bases map to TRBD1. After removal of 5 bases from V and 5 bases from J, the junction contained 0 bases not matched to a gene. This CDR3 has 13 residues. From germline, CDR1 is KGHDR and CDR2 SFDVKD. In DNA, the CDR3 is TGTGCCACCAGTGGGACAGGGACCGGGGAGCTGTTTTTT. This sequence encodes CATSGTGTGELFF.

The chain combines TRBV6-1 with TRBJ1-5; 10 bases align to TRBD1. Germline trimming cut 7 bases from V and 6 bases from J; bases unmatched to any gene: 9. Germline values: CDR1 MNHNS, CDR2 SASEGT. The CDR3 is 15 residues long. In DNA form, the CDR3 reads TGTGCCAGCACCACGGGACAGGGGAAGGGTCAGCCCCAGCATTTT. Translated: CASTTGQGKGQPQHF.

V gene TRBV6-1 combines with J gene TRBJ1-2; D unclear. The CDR3 runs to 15 residues. Germline V gene lookup returns CDR1 MNHNS and CDR2 SASEGT. Trimming removed 7 bases from V and 2 bases from J, with 17 bases in between. The CDR3 protein is CASIVGPLLNYGYTF. DNA for the CDR3: TGTGCCAGCATCGTAGGTCCGCTTTTGAACTATGGCTACACCTTC.

This clonotype was seen ten or more times. This chain uses TRBV28 with TRBJ1-2, with D unresolved. The ends were cut back, 6 bases at V and 4 bases at J, with 18 bases in the middle. The germline V gene encodes CDR1 MDHEN and CDR2 SYDVKM. This CDR3 is 15 amino acids long. The CDR3 is CASSRGVGFVYGYTF. CDR3 DNA sequence: TGTGCCAGCAGCCGGGGTGTGGGTTTTGTCTATGGCTACACCTTC.

This clonotype was seen more than once but under ten times. The chain is built from TRBV5-1 and TRBJ2-7, with unresolved D. Trimming stripped 4 bases from V and 1 base from J, with 9 bases between. The CDR3 contains 13 residues. The germline gives CDR1 SGHRS, CDR2 YFSETQ. The CDR3 protein is CASSPATSYEQYF. The CDR3 coding sequence is TGCGCCAGCAGCCCGGCAACATCCTACGAGCAGTACTTC.

The rearrangement joins TRBV6-1 to TRBJ1-1, with D possibly matching TRBD1 (6 bases). Trimming pared 7 bases from V and 5 bases from J, leaving 14 bases between. Germline values: CDR1 MNHNS, CDR2 SASEGT. The CDR3 contains 13 residues. The CDR3 DNA sequence: TGTGCCAGCACTATGCTACAGGGTACTGAAGCTTTCTTT. Its protein is CASTMLQGTEAFF.

This clonotype was seen ten or more times. The CDR3 here is CASSDRVTNQPQHF. The CDR3 coding sequence is TGTGCCAGCAGCGACAGGGTGACCAATCAGCCCCAGCATTTT. The chain is built from TRBV6-1 and TRBJ1-5; 7 bases map to TRBD1. With 6 bases clipped from V and 3 bases from J, the junction kept 5 bases outside the gene matches. Germline V gene lookup returns CDR1 MNHNS and CDR2 SASEGT. The CDR3 contains 14 residues.

This clonotype was seen at least ten times. The chain recombines TRBV2 with TRBJ2-7, with 8 nucleotides matching TRBD1. CDR3 length equals 14 residues. From germline, CDR1 is SNHLY and CDR2 FYNNEI. V lost 6 bases to trimming and J lost 0 bases; unmatched junction nucleotides: 4. CDR3 region: CASRPGQASYEQYF. The CDR3 DNA reads as TGTGCCAGCAGACCGGGACAGGCCTCCTACGAGCAGTACTTC. The full variable domain, its missing parts supplied by reference TRBV2 and TRBJ2-7, is EPEVTQTPSHQVTQMGQEVILRCVPISNHLYFYWYRQILGQKVEFLVSFYNNEISEKSEIFDDQFSVERPDGSNFTLKIRSTKLEDSAMYFCASRPGQASYEQYFGPGTRLTVT.

This clonotype was seen repeatedly, ten times or more. V usage is TRBV10-3 and J usage is TRBJ2-7; 7 bases line up with TRBD2. The CDR3 is 14 residues long. J gave up 0 bases and V 4 bases, and 3 bases lay outside the gene matches. CDR1 and CDR2 (germline): ENHRY, SYGVKD. The chain's CDR3 is CAISGGGSSYEQYF. The CDR3 nucleotides are TGTGCCATCAGTGGGGGGGGAAGCTCCTACGAGCAGTACTTC.

This clonotype was found many times. CDR3 protein: CASGGQLENNQPQHF. CDR3 in DNA: TGTGCTAGTGGCGGACAGCTCGAAAACAATCAGCCCCAGCATTTT. The chain recombines TRBV12-5 with TRBJ1-5, with D possibly TRBD1 on 6 matching bases. CDR3 size: 15 residues. V lost 6 bases to trimming and J lost 3 bases, with 15 bases between them. CDR1 and CDR2 (germline): LGHNT, FRNRAP. Using reference TRBV12-5 and TRBJ1-5 for the parts outside the CDR3, the full variable domain is DARVTQTPRHKVTEMGQEVTMRCQPILGHNTVFWYRQTMMQGLELLAYFRNRAPLDDSGMPKDRFSAEMPDATLATLKIQPSEPRDSAVYFCASGGQLENNQPQHFGDGTRLSIL.

This clonotype was found many times. The chain uses TRBV19 and TRBJ1-1; 8 positions match TRBD1. The CDR3 has 15 residues. V was clipped by 2 bases and J by 5 bases; unmatched bases: 7. CDR1 and CDR2 (germline): LNHDA, SQIVND (reference sequence). The CDR3 coding sequence is TGTGCCAGTAGTATACTTCAGGGGGCTGGGACTGAAGCTTTCTTT. Translation: CASSILQGAGTEAFF.

This clonotype was seen at least ten times. For the CDR3, the DNA is TGTGCCAGCAGGACAGGGGATTCCAAAAGGGAGACCCAGTACTTC. This codes for CASRTGDSKRETQYF. The rearrangement joins TRBV28 to TRBJ2-5; TRBD1 aligns across 8 bases. The CDR3 is 15 amino acids. The germline V gene encodes CDR1 MDHEN and CDR2 SYDVKM. J gave up 5 bases and V 6 bases, and 11 bases lay outside the gene matches.

This clonotype was seen repeatedly, ten times or more. J is TRBJ1-2 and V is TRBV6-5, with 7 bases identical to TRBD1. The junction had 8 bases not matched to a gene; V was cut back by 0 bases and J by 7 bases. This CDR3 has 15 residues. Per germline, CDR1 MNHEY and CDR2 SVGAGI. The chain's CDR3 is CASSYSVGQASGYTF. CDR3 nucleotides: TGTGCCAGCAGTTACTCGGTTGGACAGGCGAGTGGCTACACCTTC.

This clonotype came up many times. J is TRBJ2-7 and V is TRBV2; TRBD1 might be the D (6 bases). Germline-derived CDR1 and CDR2 are SNHLY and FYNNEI. Trimming pared 1 base from V and 3 bases from J, leaving 7 bases between. The CDR3 covers 13 residues. This CDR3 is CASSEETGYEQYF. The DNA of the CDR3 is TGTGCCAGCAGTGAAGAGACAGGCTACGAGCAGTACTTC.

This clonotype has only one observation. Given a much more abundant clone one base away, this may be a read error. The chain combines TRBV19 with TRBJ1-1, with a weak D call TRBD1 (6 bases). Looked up from germline, CDR1 is LNHDA and CDR2 is SQIVND (reference sequence). This CDR3 region has 18 residues. V lost 1 base, J lost 3 bases, and 21 bases lay in between. Written as DNA, the CDR3 is TGTGCCAGTAGTATAGTATCGGTACAGGGTGCGATCCACACTGAAGCTTTCTTT. This codes for CASSIVSVQGAIHTEAFF.